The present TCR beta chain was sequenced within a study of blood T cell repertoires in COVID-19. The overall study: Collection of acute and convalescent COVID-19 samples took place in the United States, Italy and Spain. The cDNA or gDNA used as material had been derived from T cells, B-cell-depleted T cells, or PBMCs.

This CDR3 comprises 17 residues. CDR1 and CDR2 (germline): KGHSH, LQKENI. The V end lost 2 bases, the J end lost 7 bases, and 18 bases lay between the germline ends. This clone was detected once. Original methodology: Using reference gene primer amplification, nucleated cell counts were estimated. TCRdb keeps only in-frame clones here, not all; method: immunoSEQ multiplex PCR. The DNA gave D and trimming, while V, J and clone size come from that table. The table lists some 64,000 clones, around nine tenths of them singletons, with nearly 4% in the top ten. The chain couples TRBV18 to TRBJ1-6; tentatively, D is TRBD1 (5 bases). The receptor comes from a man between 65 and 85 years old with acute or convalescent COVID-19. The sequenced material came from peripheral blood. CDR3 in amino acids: CASSPVGVTVINSPLHF. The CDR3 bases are TGTGCCAGCTCACCAGTAGGGGTAACGGTAATAAATTCACCCCTCCACTTT.